This T cell receptor beta chain was profiled in a study of blood T cell repertoires in COVID-19 (dated by TCRdb to 2018 to 2021). The study in broad terms: The collaborator samples originated in the United States, Italy and Spain and spanned the acute and convalescent phases of COVID-19. The material from the prospective study consisted of cDNA or gDNA derived from T cells, B-cell-depleted T cells, or PBMCs. Deeply sampled blood TCRbeta repertoires from subjects exposed to, actively infected with, or recovered from COVID-19 were included in the dataset. The repertoires were released in a freely available public database intended as a resource for research on the immune response to SARS-CoV-2. Samples came from the ongoing ImmuneRACE study (first 160 participants) plus 1,254 subjects from 6 global collaborators. Nearly every sample came with metadata listing a de-identified subject ID, COVID-19 status, age in years and sex. Where available, HLA class I and class II types were taken from metadata supplied by the sample provider and were not determined by assay-based typing. Overall study results and their limits: Clinical and demographic metadata were provided uncurated, with the amount varying by source and participant.

TCRbeta CDR3 regions were amplified from genomic DNA using the immunoSEQ Assay, a bias-controlled multiplex PCR. On the authors' methods: Nucleated cell counts per sample were estimated from amplification of reference gene primers within the assay. To quantify the absolute abundance of each unique TCRbeta CDR3 rearrangement, sequence reads were collapsed and filtered. For each sample, productive Simpson clonality was calculated by taking the square root of Simpson's diversity index across productive rearrangements. In its TCRdb copy, this immuneACCESS table keeps in-frame sequences only and misses some clones. Where compared with another copy, unresolved V genes explain less than half of these, and the others have no known cause. The V and J calls and clone size were taken over from that table, and D and trimming were inferred from the DNA. In all, the sample holds hundreds of thousands of clones, and 70% to 90% of those were seen once. The ten largest clones represent under 2.5% of the sample.

The CDR1 and CDR2 encoded by the germline V gene (reference sequence) are SEHNR and FQNEAQ. The CDR3, cysteine through phenylalanine, is 15 amino acids long. Only CDR3 DNA remains: 45 bases, in frame from the first base. Trimmed from V: 7 bases; trimmed from J: 5 bases; junction bases lacking a gene match: 8. This clone has a handful of counts. The antigen this receptor binds is unknown. Base qualities are not provided; no much larger clone lies one nucleotide away. Participants in the prospective study were enrolled through a virtual design, were aged roughly 18 to 100 years, and lived in approximately 25 United States geographic areas. Cohort assignment in the prospective study relied on participant-reported clinical history from a screening survey and a study questionnaire. Recovered participants in ImmuneRACE Cohort 3 were defined by two consecutive negative NP/OP PCR tests, clearance by a healthcare professional, or resolution of symptoms. In the prospective study, mobile phlebotomists collected whole blood, serum and a nasopharyngeal or oropharyngeal swab from each participant. Participants in the prospective study had the option to provide additional blood draws and questionnaires over a 2-month period. Blood samples from the prospective study were shipped frozen or at room temperature prior to DNA extraction.

The sequence came from a man between 25 and 39 years old who had recovered from COVID-19. Sequencing input: PBMCs or T cells enriched from blood (not recorded which). The sequence is built from TRBV7-9 and TRBJ2-1; 10 bases in between match TRBD2. The DNA sequence is given as TGTGCCAGCATCATATTGGGGACTAGCGACAATGAGCAGTTCTTC. Its amino acids are CASIILGTSDNEQFF.